These 15 T cell receptor beta chains originate from one sample sequenced in a study of blood T cell repertoires in COVID-19. Using immunoSEQ multiplex PCR, the repertoire was profiled, and TCRdb retains in-frame clones only, with some absent. Among a few hundred thousand clones listed, about 85% were seen once. The sample consisted of peripheral blood. The receptors shown here come from a woman aged 55-75 years who had recovered from COVID-19.

The chain couples TRBV10-3 to TRBJ2-3; D unresolved. V was shortened by 10 bases and J by 2 bases, with 10 bases between the two germline ends. This CDR3 region has 12 residues. Per the germline V gene, CDR1 is ENHRY and CDR2 is SYGVKD. In DNA, the CDR3 is TGTGCCAACAAACCCCCCACAGATACGCAGTATTTT. Protein product: CANKPPTDTQYF.

This chain links TRBV27 with TRBJ1-2; TRBD1 might be the D (5 bases). V was trimmed by 8 bases and J by 4 bases, leaving 11 bases between them. The CDR3 loop spans 12 amino acids. Per the germline V gene, CDR1 is MNHEY and CDR2 is SMNVEV (reference sequence). The CDR3 DNA sequence: TGTGCCAGCGGCTCAGGGTCCTATGGCTACACCTTC. This codes for CASGSGSYGYTF.

The chain employs TRBV6-1 and TRBJ2-3; 12 bases agree with TRBD2. Germline trimming cut 2 bases from V and 5 bases from J; bases unmatched to any gene: 5. The CDR3 totals 16 residues. Germline CDR1 is MNHNS and CDR2 is SASEGT. The CDR3: CASSESSGGAQDTQYF. The CDR3 DNA sequence: TGTGCCAGCAGTGAATCTAGCGGGGGGGCCCAAGATACGCAGTATTTT.

The genes are TRBV19 and TRBJ2-2; possible D gene TRBD2, 5 bases. This CDR3 comprises 12 residues. Germline lookup yields CDR1 LNHDA and CDR2 SQIVND (reference sequence). The V and J ends lost 5 bases and 4 bases respectively, with 5 bases between them. The CDR3 DNA follows: TGTGCCAGTAGTGAGGGCACCGGGGAGCTGTTTTTT. Translated: CASSEGTGELFF.

The chain couples TRBV4-2 to TRBJ2-7; 7 bases are a match to TRBD1. Trimming removed 3 bases from V and 2 bases from J; junction bases left unmatched: 10. The germline V gene encodes CDR1 LGHNA and CDR2 YNFKEQ. This CDR3 has 16 residues. The CDR3 DNA follows: TGTGCCAGCAGCCAGCACCGACAGGGTAGGGCCTACGAGCAGTACTTC. Its translation: CASSQHRQGRAYEQYF.

This clone was seen just once. The chain carries TRBV7-9 and TRBJ1-2, with 12 bases identical to TRBD1. The germline gives CDR1 SEHNR, CDR2 FQNEAQ (reference sequence). J was trimmed by 4 bases and V by 1 base; bases with no gene match: 4. The CDR3 spans 16 residues. CDR3 protein: CASSLGGTGGGYGYTF. CDR3 in DNA: TGTGCCAGCAGCTTAGGAGGGACAGGGGGCGGCTATGGCTACACCTTC.

The chain carries TRBV6-2 or TRBV6-3 and TRBJ2-1; D not certain. The CDR3 length is 14 residues. Trimming pared 2 bases from V and 0 bases from J, leaving 5 bases between. The V gene's germline CDR1 is MNHEY and CDR2 SVGEGT. This CDR3 is CASSYRSSYNEQFF. Written as DNA, the CDR3 is TGTGCCAGCAGTTACAGGAGCTCCTACAATGAGCAGTTCTTC.

The rearrangement joins TRBV6-5 to TRBJ1-1, with TRBD1 as a possible D gene (5 bases). The V gene lost 2 bases and the J gene lost 1 base, with 8 bases spanning the gap. From germline, CDR1 is MNHEY and CDR2 SVGAGI. There are 14 residues in the CDR3. The CDR3, as DNA: TGTGCCAGCAGTTACCTAGGGGAGAACACTGAAGCTTTCTTT. As protein: CASSYLGENTEAFF.

The chain recombines TRBV7-2 with TRBJ1-3; no reliable D call. The CDR3 length is 16 residues. The germline CDR1 and CDR2 sequences are SGHTA and FQGNSA. Deletions cut 2 bases from V and 0 bases from J, with 11 bases between. The CDR3 here is CASSLSQTYSGNTIYF. CDR3 DNA: TGTGCCAGCAGCTTATCCCAGACTTACTCTGGAAACACCATATATTTT.

The chain joins TRBV12-5 to TRBJ1-2; TRBD1 aligns across 8 bases. This CDR3 comprises 15 residues. From germline, CDR1 is LGHNT and CDR2 FRNRAP. V lost 1 base to trimming and J lost 2 bases; unmatched junction nucleotides: 3. The CDR3 coding sequence is TGTGCTAGTGGTTTGGGGACAGGGTTAAACTATGGCTACACCTTC. Protein product: CASGLGTGLNYGYTF.

The chain couples TRBV10-3 to TRBJ2-2; 10 nucleotides align to TRBD1. This CDR3 has 18 residues. CDR1 is ENHRY and CDR2 is SYGVKD in the germline V gene. With V trimmed by 7 bases and J by 4 bases, 15 bases remained unmatched. The CDR3 DNA reads as TGTGCCATCAACACTCGACCAGGACAGGGGGTAGGCACCGGGGAGCTGTTTTTT. Translation: CAINTRPGQGVGTGELFF.

The table lists this clone with a few counts. This sequence joins TRBV2 and TRBJ2-7, with 7 positions matching TRBD1. The J segment lost 0 bases and the V segment lost 5 bases, leaving 7 bases of the junction unmatched. Germline loops: CDR1 SNHLY, CDR2 FYNNEI. There are 15 residues in the CDR3. CDR3 coding DNA: TGTGCCAGCAGTCAGGACAGGACGAGCTCCTACGAGCAGTACTTC. This sequence encodes CASSQDRTSSYEQYF.

The gene calls are TRBV2 and TRBJ1-4, with 7 positions matching TRBD1. Trimming took 9 bases from V and 6 from J; bases not matched to a gene: 13. Germline lookup yields CDR1 SNHLY and CDR2 FYNNEI. This CDR3 comprises 15 residues. As DNA, the CDR3 is TGTGCCAGTCAGGGGGAAGGGACAAATGATGAAAAACTGTTTTTT. This gives the protein CASQGEGTNDEKLFF.

On this clone itself: Mismatch with germline at one junction end may stem from a read error. The rearrangement links TRBV7-7 to TRBJ2-5; 8 positions match TRBD2. CDR3 length: 15 amino acids. Germline V gene lookup returns CDR1 SSHAT and CDR2 FNYEAQ (reference sequence). CDR3 in amino acids: CASSAGGTREETQYF. The CDR3 DNA reads as TGTGCTAGCAGCGCTGGCGGGACTAGGGAAGAGACCCAGTACTTC. Variable domain in full (rest from reference TRBV7-7 and TRBJ2-5): GAGVSQSPRYKVTKRGQDVTLRCDPISSHATLYWYQQALGQGPEFLTYFNYEAQPDKSGLPSDRFSAERPEGSISTLTIQRTEQRDSAMYRCASSAGGTREETQYFGPGTRLLVL.

The chain joins TRBV3-1 (or the pseudogene TRBV3-2) to TRBJ2-5, with a tentative D call TRBD2 (6 bases). The CDR3 contains 14 residues. V was pared by 8 bases and J by 1 base, with 14 bases between. The germline V gene has CDR1 LGHDT and CDR2 YNNKEL (reference sequence). The CDR3 region has the DNA TGTGCCAGCTGGGGCCCCGGGGGCCAAGAGACCCAGTACTTC. Amino acid sequence: CASWGPGGQETQYF.